This T cell receptor (beta chain) is drawn from a study of vaccination and CD4 T cells after COVID-19. TCRdb redid the calling of the PCR reads with MiXCR, one entry per CDR3 protein. The data show roughly 19,000 distinct CDR3 sequences, just over 60% seen once. Per the germline V gene, CDR1 is KGHSH and CDR2 is LQKENI. This CDR3 contains 15 residues. V was pared by 6 bases and J by 9 bases, with 8 bases of the junction left unmatched. The material was CD4+ T cells from blood, obtained after SARS-CoV-2 vaccination. The clonotype originates from a human donor who had recovered from COVID-19. The chain recombines TRBV18 with TRBJ2-1, with 13 positions matching TRBD2. As DNA, the CDR3 is TGTGCCAGCTCGCGGACTAGCGGGAGTGTTGTTGAGCAGTTCTTC. It codes for CASSRTSGSVVEQFF.